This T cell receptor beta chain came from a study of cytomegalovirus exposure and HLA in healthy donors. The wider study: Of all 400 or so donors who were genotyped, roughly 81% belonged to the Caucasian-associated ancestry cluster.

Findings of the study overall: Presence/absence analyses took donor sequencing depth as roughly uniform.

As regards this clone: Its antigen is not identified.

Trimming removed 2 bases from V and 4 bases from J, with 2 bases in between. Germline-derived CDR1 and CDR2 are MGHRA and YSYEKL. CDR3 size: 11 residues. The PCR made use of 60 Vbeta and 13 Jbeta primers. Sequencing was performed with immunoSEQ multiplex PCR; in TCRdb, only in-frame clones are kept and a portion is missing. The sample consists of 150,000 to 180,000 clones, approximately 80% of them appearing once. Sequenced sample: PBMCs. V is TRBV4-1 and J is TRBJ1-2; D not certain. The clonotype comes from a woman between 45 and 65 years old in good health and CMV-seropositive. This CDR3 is CASSQRYGYTF. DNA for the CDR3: TGCGCCAGCAGCCAACGCTATGGCTACACCTTC.